A selection of T cell receptor beta chains follows, all from one sample in a study of early T cells in non-severe SARS-CoV-2 infection. TCRdb passed the 5' RACE reads through MiXCR, listing each CDR3 protein once. The table includes under 40,000 distinct CDR3 sequences, over 5% detected once. Source material: whole blood. The origin of the receptors is an adult who was a healthcare worker with PCR-confirmed SARS-CoV-2 infection or an uninfected control (not recorded which). CDR3s include the opening cysteine and the closing phenylalanine or tryptophan. The D gene is left open where the match is weak. Expanded clones are given a class, and other clones once, few, many or no size at all.

d_gene	v_gene	abundance	j_gene	CDR3aa	CDR3nt
.	TRBV9	many	TRBJ1-2	CASSVESGAGYTF	TGTGCCAGCAGCGTAGAATCAGGGGCAGGCTACACCTTC
.	TRBV6-5	many	TRBJ1-6	CASSLSQDSYNSPLHF	TGCGCCAGCAGTCTTTCCCAGGACTCCTATAATTCACCCCTCCACTTT
.	TRBV7-6	few	TRBJ2-2	CASSIDTLYTGELFF	TGTGCCAGCAGCATCGACACCCTATACACCGGGGAGCTGTTTTTT
.	TRBV20-1	many	TRBJ2-3	CSARPPSTDTQYF	TGCAGTGCCAGACCGCCTAGCACAGATACGCAGTATTTT
.	TRBV28	many	TRBJ2-7	CASSNPGSSYEQYF	TGTGCCAGCAGCAATCCAGGGAGCTCCTACGAGCAGTACTTC
.	TRBV5-1	many	TRBJ1-1	CASSLSPTGTEAFF	TGCGCCAGCAGCTTGTCTCCAACAGGGACTGAAGCTTTCTTT
.	TRBV4-1	many	TRBJ1-6	CASSQERNSPLHF	TGCGCCAGCAGCCAGGAGAGGAATTCACCCCTCCACTTT
.	TRBV19	few	TRBJ1-5	CASKGDGVNQPQHF	TGTGCCAGTAAAGGGGACGGAGTGAATCAGCCCCAGCATTTT
TRBD1	TRBV27	many	TRBJ1-6	CASRPGQALSPLHF	TGTGCCAGCCGTCCGGGACAGGCTCTTTCACCCCTCCACTTT
.	TRBV4-1	many	TRBJ2-3	CASSQELAPDTQYF	TGCGCCAGCAGCCAAGAACTAGCTCCAGATACGCAGTATTTT
.	TRBV12-3/TRBV12-4	few	TRBJ2-1	CASGPGRINEQFF	TGTGCCAGCGGTCCGGGACGTATCAATGAGCAGTTCTTC
.	TRBV2	.	TRBJ2-2	CASSESIAYGSGELFF	TGTGCCAGCAGTGAAAGTATAGCCTACGGGTCCGGGGAGCTGTTTTTT
TRBD1	TRBV4-2	many	TRBJ1-4	CASSQHIGTGSEKLFF	TGTGCCAGCAGCCAACACATAGGGACAGGGTCTGAAAAACTGTTTTTT
TRBD2	TRBV20-1	many	TRBJ2-7	CSGEGLGHEQYF	TGCAGTGGGGAGGGACTAGGGCACGAGCAGTACTTC
TRBD1	TRBV19	few	TRBJ1-5	CASSPDRVYSNQPQHF	TGTGCCAGTAGTCCGGACAGGGTTTATAGCAATCAGCCCCAGCATTTT
TRBD2	TRBV20-1	many	TRBJ2-3	CSAKAGVADTQYF	TGCAGTGCTAAAGCGGGAGTAGCAGATACGCAGTATTTT
.	TRBV24-1	.	TRBJ1-1	CATSDVGAEAFF	TGTGCCACCAGTGACGTGGGAGCTGAAGCTTTCTTT
TRBD2	TRBV24-1	.	TRBJ2-7	CATTESWRESAGRNEQYF	TGTGCCACCACCGAATCGTGGCGGGAGAGCGCCGGTCGTAACGAGCAGTACTTC
TRBD2	TRBV6-6	many	TRBJ2-5	CASGLAGGPGETQYF	TGTGCCAGCGGACTAGCGGGAGGGCCTGGAGAGACCCAGTACTTC
TRBD2	TRBV7-2	few	TRBJ2-7	CASSQTGAGGYEQYF	TGTGCCAGCAGCCAAACCGGAGCGGGAGGGTACGAGCAGTACTTC
.	TRBV12-3/TRBV12-4	few	TRBJ2-2	CASKISPGTGELFF	TGTGCCAGCAAAATTAGCCCGGGGACCGGGGAGCTGTTTTTT
.	TRBV20-1	many	TRBJ2-7	CSARVGAILYF	TGCAGTGCTAGAGTAGGGGCAATCCTGTACTTC
TRBD1	TRBV28	.	TRBJ2-3	CAARRGQGATDTQYF	TGTGCCGCCCGAAGAGGACAGGGGGCCACAGATACGCAGTATTTT
.	TRBV10-2	many	TRBJ2-7	CASSGRHSYEQYF	TGCGCCAGCAGTGGTCGACACTCCTACGAGCAGTACTTC
TRBD2	TRBV29-1	few	TRBJ2-3	CSVDRGGTTLTDTQYF	TGCAGCGTTGACCGGGGCGGGACTACCCTCACAGATACGCAGTATTTT
.	TRBV6-6	medium-sized	TRBJ1-1	CASTGDTEAFF	TGTGCCAGCACGGGGGACACTGAAGCTTTCTTT
TRBD2	TRBV19	many	TRBJ2-1	CASSSGLAGNEQFF	TGTGCCAGTAGTAGTGGACTAGCGGGCAATGAGCAGTTCTTC
.	TRBV18	few	TRBJ2-7	CASSPNGRVDEQYF	TGTGCCAGCTCACCAAATGGCAGGGTCGACGAGCAGTACTTC
.	TRBV7-2	many	TRBJ1-1	CASSSQGTNTEAFF	TGTGCCAGCAGCTCGCAGGGGACGAACACTGAAGCTTTCTTT
TRBD1	TRBV20-1	many	TRBJ1-5	CSASRQGGSNQPQHF	TGCAGTGCTAGCCGACAGGGAGGCAGCAATCAGCCCCAGCATTTT
.	TRBV11-2	few	TRBJ2-3	CASSLGRTASTDTQYF	TGTGCCAGCAGCTTAGGTCGGACAGCTAGCACAGATACGCAGTATTTT
.	TRBV28	many	TRBJ1-4	CASNGPSQAATNEKLFF	TGTGCCAGCAATGGCCCCTCTCAGGCCGCAACTAATGAAAAACTGTTTTTT
.	TRBV14	many	TRBJ1-2	CASSRYVDGYTF	TGTGCCAGCAGCCGATATGTAGATGGCTACACCTTC
TRBD2	TRBV10-2	many	TRBJ2-7	CASGQREVREQYF	TGCGCCAGTGGCCAGCGGGAGGTTCGCGAGCAGTACTTC
.	TRBV5-1	.	TRBJ2-3	CASRLQGLPSTDTQYF	TGCGCCAGCAGGCTTCAGGGACTTCCTAGCACAGATACGCAGTATTTT
TRBD2	TRBV7-9	few	TRBJ2-4	CASSRAGLAGGGSAKNIQYF	TGTGCCAGCAGCCGGGCAGGACTAGCGGGAGGGGGGTCAGCCAAAAACATTCAGTACTTC
TRBD2	TRBV12-3/TRBV12-4	many	TRBJ2-7	CASSAGLAPYEQYF	TGTGCCAGCAGCGCGGGACTAGCCCCCTACGAGCAGTACTTC
.	TRBV12-3/TRBV12-4	few	TRBJ1-4	CASKGTRGQEKLFF	TGTGCCAGCAAAGGGACCAGAGGTCAGGAAAAACTGTTTTTT
.	TRBV20-1	many	TRBJ1-1	CSARVFAAEAFF	TGCAGTGCTAGGGTGTTTGCGGCTGAAGCTTTCTTT
.	TRBV12-3/TRBV12-4	many	TRBJ2-3	CASSATEDTQYF	TGTGCCAGCAGTGCCACTGAGGATACGCAGTATTTT
TRBD2	TRBV7-2	few	TRBJ2-1	CASSLGAGAFF	TGTGCCAGCAGCTTAGGAGCGGGGGCGTTCTTC
.	TRBV2	few	TRBJ1-2	CASSAASYGYTF	TGTGCCAGCAGTGCTGCCAGCTATGGCTACACCTTC
TRBD1	TRBV24-1	many	TRBJ2-1	CATSDRGTGLQEQFF	TGTGCCACCAGTGATCGAGGGACAGGGTTACAGGAGCAGTTCTTC